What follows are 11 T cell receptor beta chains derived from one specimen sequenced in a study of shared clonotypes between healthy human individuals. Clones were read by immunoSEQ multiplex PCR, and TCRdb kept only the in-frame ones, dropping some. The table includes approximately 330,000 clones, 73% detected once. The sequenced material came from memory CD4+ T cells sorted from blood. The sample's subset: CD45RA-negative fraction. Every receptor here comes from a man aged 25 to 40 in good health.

The DNA for the CDR3 is TGCGCCTGCTTGGGACTAGCGGGCACAGATACGCAGTATTTT. Encoded protein: CACLGLAGTDTQYF. The chain combines TRBV10-1 with TRBJ2-3, with 11 bases matching TRBD2. Germline CDR1 reads WNHNN; CDR2 reads SYGVQD (reference sequence). Trimming cost V 11 bases and J 1 base; bases outside gene matches: 5. CDR3 length: 14 residues.

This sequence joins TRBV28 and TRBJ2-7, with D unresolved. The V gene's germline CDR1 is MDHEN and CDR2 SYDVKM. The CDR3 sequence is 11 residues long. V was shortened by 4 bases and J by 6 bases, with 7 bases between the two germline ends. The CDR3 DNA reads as TGTGCCAGCAGTTCGGGCCGCGAGCAGTACTTC. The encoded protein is CASSSGREQYF.

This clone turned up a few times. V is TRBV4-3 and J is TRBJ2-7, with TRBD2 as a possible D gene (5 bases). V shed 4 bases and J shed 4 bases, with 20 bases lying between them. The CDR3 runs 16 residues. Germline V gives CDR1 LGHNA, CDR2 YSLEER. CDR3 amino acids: CASSRPLAGDTYEQYF. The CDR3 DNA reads TGCGCCAGCAGCCGACCCCTGGCGGGTGACACATACGAGCAGTACTTC.

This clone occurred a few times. For the CDR3, the DNA is TGTGCCAGCTCACAAGAGAATGAGCAGTTCTTC. This gives the protein CASSQENEQFF. The chain has TRBV18 and TRBJ2-1, with D unresolved. V dropped 4 bases and J dropped 7 bases, with 5 bases sitting between them. Germline V gene lookup returns CDR1 KGHSH and CDR2 LQKENI. This CDR3 has 11 residues.

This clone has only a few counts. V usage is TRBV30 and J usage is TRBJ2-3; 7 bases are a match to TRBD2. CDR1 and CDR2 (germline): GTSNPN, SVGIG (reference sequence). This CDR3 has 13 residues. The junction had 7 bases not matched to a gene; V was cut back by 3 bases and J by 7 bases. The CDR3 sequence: CAWRGGTSNTQYF. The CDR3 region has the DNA TGTGCCTGGAGGGGAGGGACCTCAAATACGCAGTATTTT.

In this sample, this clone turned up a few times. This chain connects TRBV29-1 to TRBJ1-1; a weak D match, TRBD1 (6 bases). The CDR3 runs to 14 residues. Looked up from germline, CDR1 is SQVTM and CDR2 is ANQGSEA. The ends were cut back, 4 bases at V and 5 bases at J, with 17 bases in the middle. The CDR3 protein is CSVVRDKGMTEAFF. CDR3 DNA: TGCAGCGTTGTAAGGGACAAGGGGATGACTGAAGCTTTCTTT.

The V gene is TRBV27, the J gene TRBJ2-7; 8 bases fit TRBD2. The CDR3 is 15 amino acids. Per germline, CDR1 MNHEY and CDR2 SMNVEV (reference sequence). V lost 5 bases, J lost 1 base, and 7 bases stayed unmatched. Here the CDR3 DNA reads TGTGCCAGCAGTCTTCTAATAGCGGGATCCTACGAGCAGTACTTC. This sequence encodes CASSLLIAGSYEQYF.

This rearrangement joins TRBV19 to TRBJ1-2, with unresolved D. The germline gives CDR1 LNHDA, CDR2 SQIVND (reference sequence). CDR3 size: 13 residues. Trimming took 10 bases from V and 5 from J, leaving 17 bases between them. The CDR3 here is CATQPENTYGYTF. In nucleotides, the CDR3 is TGTGCCACACAGCCCGAAAACACTTATGGCTACACCTTC.

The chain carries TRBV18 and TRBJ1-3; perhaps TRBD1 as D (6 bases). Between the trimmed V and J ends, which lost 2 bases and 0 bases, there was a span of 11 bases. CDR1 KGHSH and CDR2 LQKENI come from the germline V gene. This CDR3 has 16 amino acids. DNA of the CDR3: TGTGCCAGCTCACCAGGGACATCCTCCTCTGGAAACACCATATATTTT. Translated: CASSPGTSSSGNTIYF.

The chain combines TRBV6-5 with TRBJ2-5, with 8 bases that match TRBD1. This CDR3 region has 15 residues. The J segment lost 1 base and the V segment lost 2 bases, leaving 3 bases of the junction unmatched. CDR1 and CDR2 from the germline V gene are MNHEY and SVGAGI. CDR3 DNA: TGTGCCAGCAGTTACAATCAGGGGGCCCAAGAGACCCAGTACTTC. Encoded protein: CASSYNQGAQETQYF.

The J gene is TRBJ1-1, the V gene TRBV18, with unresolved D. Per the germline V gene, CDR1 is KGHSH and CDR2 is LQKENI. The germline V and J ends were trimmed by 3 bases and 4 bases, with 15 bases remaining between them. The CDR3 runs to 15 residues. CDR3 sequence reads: CASSPRDGQLTEAFF. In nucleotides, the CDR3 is TGTGCCAGCTCACCTCGAGATGGGCAGCTCACTGAAGCTTTCTTT.